This TCR beta chain was captured by sequencing in a study of blood T cells in healthy people across ages. General study points: Whereas aged donors had fewer naive CD4+ cells, long-lived donors had more of them and higher diversity. PBMCs went unsorted, and a conclusive naive versus antigen-experienced comparison was therefore prevented. Roughly linear age-related decline in beta diversity appeared, significant by age approximately 40.

Extraction of total RNA produced a minimum of 6 micrograms from each sample. This clonotype has only a few counts. The target antigen is unknown. Primed by a sample-barcoded 5' primer and a J-beta primer mix, a second PCR proceeded for 7 to 11 cycles. TCRdb reanalysed the 5' RACE reads using MiXCR and keeps one entry per CDR3 protein. The table records about 970,000 distinct CDR3 sequences, just over 50% of them present only once. This TCR came from a woman aged 60-75 years in good health. The sample was blood.

Here the CDR3 DNA reads TGTGCCAGCAGCTTGGGTTTAGCCCGGGACCGCATAACGGTGGATACGCAGTATTTT. Its translation is CASSLGLARDRITVDTQYF. V and J are TRBV7-9 and TRBJ2-3, with D perhaps being TRBD1 or TRBD2 (5 bases each). Trimming pared 3 bases from V and 6 bases from J, leaving 28 bases between. CDR1 and CDR2 (germline): SEHNR, FQNEAQ (reference sequence). The CDR3 has 19 amino acids.